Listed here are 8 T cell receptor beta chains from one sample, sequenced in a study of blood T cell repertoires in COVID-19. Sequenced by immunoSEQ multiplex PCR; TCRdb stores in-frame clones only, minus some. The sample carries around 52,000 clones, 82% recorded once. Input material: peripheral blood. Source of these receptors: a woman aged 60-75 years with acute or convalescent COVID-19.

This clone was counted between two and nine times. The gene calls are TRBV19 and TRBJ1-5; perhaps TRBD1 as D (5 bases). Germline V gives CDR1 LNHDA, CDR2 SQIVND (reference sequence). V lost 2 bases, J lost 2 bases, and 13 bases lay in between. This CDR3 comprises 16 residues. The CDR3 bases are TGTGCCAGTAGTATAATGGGGGGATCGGGCAATCAGCCCCAGCATTTT. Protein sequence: CASSIMGGSGNQPQHF.

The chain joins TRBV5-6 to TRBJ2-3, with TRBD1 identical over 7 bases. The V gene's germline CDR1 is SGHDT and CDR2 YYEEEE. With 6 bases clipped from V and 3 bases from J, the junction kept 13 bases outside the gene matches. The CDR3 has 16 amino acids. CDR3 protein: CASTPGTVLLTDTQYF. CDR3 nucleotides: TGTGCCAGCACTCCAGGGACAGTCCTCCTTACAGATACGCAGTATTTT. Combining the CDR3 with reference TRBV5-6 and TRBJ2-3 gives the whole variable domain DAGVTQSPTHLIKTRGQQVTLRCSPKSGHDTVSWYQQALGQGPQFIFQYYEEEERQRGNFPDRFSGHQFPNYSSELNVNALLLGDSALYLCASTPGTVLLTDTQYFGPGTRLTVL.

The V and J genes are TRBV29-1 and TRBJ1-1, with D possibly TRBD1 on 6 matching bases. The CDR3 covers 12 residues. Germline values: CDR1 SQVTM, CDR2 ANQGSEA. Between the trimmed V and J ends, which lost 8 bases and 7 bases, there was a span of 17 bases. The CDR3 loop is CSTRGVGSEAFF. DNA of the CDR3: TGCAGCACCAGGGGTGTTGGTAGTGAAGCTTTCTTT.

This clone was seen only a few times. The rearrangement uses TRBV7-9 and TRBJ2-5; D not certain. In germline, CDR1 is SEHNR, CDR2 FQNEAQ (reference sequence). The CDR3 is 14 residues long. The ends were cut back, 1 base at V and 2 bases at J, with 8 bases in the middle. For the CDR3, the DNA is TGTGCCAGCAGCTTAGAAGGCAGGCAAGAGACCCAGTACTTC. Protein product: CASSLEGRQETQYF.

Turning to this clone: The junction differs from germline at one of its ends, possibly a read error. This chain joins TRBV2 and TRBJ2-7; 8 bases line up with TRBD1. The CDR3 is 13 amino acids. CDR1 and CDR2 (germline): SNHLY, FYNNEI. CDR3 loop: CASREGTGYEQYF. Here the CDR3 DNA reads TGTGCCAGCAGGGAAGGGACAGGCTACGAGCAGTACTTC.

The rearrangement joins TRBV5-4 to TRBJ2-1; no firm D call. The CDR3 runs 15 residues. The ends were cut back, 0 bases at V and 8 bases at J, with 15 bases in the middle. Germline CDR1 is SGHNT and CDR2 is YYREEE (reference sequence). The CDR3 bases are TGTGCCAGCAGCTTGGGGCAGCACAGCCTGGATGAGCAGTTCTTC. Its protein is CASSLGQHSLDEQFF.

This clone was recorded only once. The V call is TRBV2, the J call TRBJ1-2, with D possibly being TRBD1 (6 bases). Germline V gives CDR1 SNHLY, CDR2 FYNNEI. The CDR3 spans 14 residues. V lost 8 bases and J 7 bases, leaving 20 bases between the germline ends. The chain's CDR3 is CASLTGWLSGGYTF. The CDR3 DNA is TGTGCCAGCCTAACAGGGTGGCTAAGTGGTGGCTACACCTTC.

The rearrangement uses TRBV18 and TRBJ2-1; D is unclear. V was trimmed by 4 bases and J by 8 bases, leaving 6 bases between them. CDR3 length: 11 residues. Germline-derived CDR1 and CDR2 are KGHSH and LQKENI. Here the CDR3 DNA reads TGTGCCAGCTCACTTCTCGATGAGCAGTTCTTC. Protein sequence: CASSLLDEQFF.